These 7 T cell receptor beta chains were sequenced from one sample in a study of long-term antiretroviral therapy in people with HIV. With survey level as its setting, the immunoSEQ assay was v3.0. Assay: immunoSEQ multiplex PCR; the TCRdb copy retains only in-frame clones and omits some. The table has about 25,000 clones, 60% to 80% seen once. The specimen comprised unsorted PBMCs, sampled 2.1 years after starting antiretroviral therapy. These receptor sequences come from a man between 25 and 39 years old with HIV.

The chain uses TRBV7-9 and TRBJ1-3; D gene ambiguous. The CDR3 totals 15 residues. Trimming stripped 1 base from V and 4 bases from J, with 11 bases between. CDR1 SEHNR and CDR2 FQNEAQ come from the germline V gene (reference sequence). CDR3 sequence (DNA): TGTGCCAGCAGCTTAGATGGGGTCAACGGAAACACCATATATTTT. It specifies CASSLDGVNGNTIYF.

This chain joins TRBV28 and TRBJ2-7; 10 nucleotides line up with TRBD1. Germline V CDR1 and CDR2: MDHEN, SYDVKM. The CDR3 runs to 15 residues. Trimming at V came to 5 bases and at J to 0 bases, leaving 4 bases not matched to a gene. CDR3 nucleotide sequence: TGTGCCAGCAGTCTGGGGACAGGGGCCTCCTACGAGCAGTACTTC. Translating gives CASSLGTGASYEQYF.

The chain carries TRBV7-8 and TRBJ2-7; 11 bases agree with TRBD1. The germline CDR1 and CDR2 sequences are SGHVS and FQNEAQ. This CDR3 spans 16 amino acids. After removal of 4 bases from V and 2 bases from J, the junction contained 7 bases not matched to a gene. CDR3 loop: CASSSQMGQGAYEQYF. In DNA form, the CDR3 reads TGTGCCAGCAGCTCTCAAATGGGACAGGGGGCCTACGAGCAGTACTTC.

The sample holds one count of this clone. V and J are TRBV10-1 and TRBJ2-1, with 8 bases matching TRBD1. The CDR3 loop spans 13 amino acids. The V segment lost 7 bases and the J segment 8 bases; nucleotides outside the gene matches: 7. Per the germline V gene, CDR1 is WNHNN and CDR2 is SYGVQD (reference sequence). CDR3 nucleotide sequence: TGCGCCAGCACGGGACAGGCTGACGATGAGCAGTTCTTC. Residues: CASTGQADDEQFF.

This clone is categorized as medium-sized. V usage is TRBV6-5 and J usage is TRBJ2-2, with D possibly TRBD1 on 6 matching bases. V lost 6 bases and J lost 2, with 13 bases in between. Germline V gives CDR1 MNHEY, CDR2 SVGAGI. CDR3 length equals 15 residues. DNA of the CDR3: TGTGCCAGCAGCCTCACAGGGTTCAACACCGGGGAGCTGTTTTTT. Translating gives CASSLTGFNTGELFF.

In this sample, this clone turned up a few times. Here the CDR3 DNA reads TGTGCCAGCAGCTTAGCGCACGGACAGGGCAATCAGCCCCAGCATTTT. It translates to CASSLAHGQGNQPQHF. The chain employs TRBV7-9 and TRBJ1-5; 7 bases are a match to TRBD1. J gave up 2 bases and V 0 bases, and 4 bases lay outside the gene matches. The CDR3 sequence is 16 residues long. Germline loops: CDR1 SEHNR, CDR2 FQNEAQ (reference sequence).

The chain joins TRBV2 to TRBJ1-2, with no clear D. The CDR3 covers 13 residues. V was shortened by 2 bases and J by 2 bases, with 6 bases between the two germline ends. Germline V CDR1 and CDR2: SNHLY, FYNNEI. CDR3 in DNA: TGTGCCAGCAGTGAAAGGCAAAACTATGGCTACACCTTC. Amino acids: CASSERQNYGYTF.